The next 19 T cell receptor beta chains were all read from a single sample in a study of T-cell reconstitution after alpha-beta-depleted transplantation in children (dated by TCRdb to about 2016). Libraries were built with PCR. Data came from an Illumina HiSeq 2500. TCR libraries were prepared with molecular barcoding, using unique molecular identifiers to normalize TCRbeta repertoire quantification. The public reads were quality trimmed at Q25 with fastp and then assembled into clones with MiXCR by TCRdb, keeping productive beta chains. Rows with a matching CDR3 protein are joined into one entry that keeps the most common DNA and genes. For this sample the table gives roughly 610,000 distinct CDR3 sequences, of which over 9.5% were detected only once. Roughly 4% of the sample lies in the top ten. The sequencing used PBMCs from the stem cell graft donor, collected from the stem cell graft. All receptors come from a human donor who donated a stem cell graft to a child with acute myeloid leukemia.

This chain connects TRBV20-1 to TRBJ1-1; no firm D call. The CDR3 is 13 residues long. V lost 6 bases, J lost 1 base, and 12 bases lay in between. CDR1 DFQATT and CDR2 SNEGSKA come from the germline V gene (reference sequence). This chain's CDR3 is CSAQRPTNTEAFF. For the CDR3, the DNA is TGCAGTGCCCAACGGCCGACGAACACTGAAGCTTTCTTT.

This clonotype was counted at least ten times. J is TRBJ2-1 and V is TRBV29-1; 7 bases fit TRBD1. This CDR3 contains 13 residues. Germline V gene sequence: CDR1 SQVTM, CDR2 ANQGSEA. After removal of 8 bases from V and 8 bases from J, the junction contained 12 bases not matched to a gene. The CDR3 region is CSTRGQVLDEQFF. DNA for the CDR3: TGCAGCACGAGGGGGCAGGTCTTAGATGAGCAGTTCTTC.

This sequence joins TRBV7-2 and TRBJ1-5; 10 bases align to TRBD1. Germline V gene data show CDR1 as SGHTA and CDR2 as FQGNSA. The CDR3 has 17 amino acids. The V gene end was trimmed by 5 bases and the J gene end by 1 base; junction bases not matched to a gene: 8. In DNA, the CDR3 is TGTGCCAGCAGCCCGGCTTGGGACAGGGGAAGCAATCAGCCCCAGCATTTT. It specifies CASSPAWDRGSNQPQHF.

This clonotype was seen many times. The V call is TRBV20-1, the J call TRBJ2-7; TRBD1 matches 9 bases. Germline CDR1 DFQATT, CDR2 SNEGSKA (reference sequence). The CDR3 runs 15 residues. The trim removed 1 base at V and 1 base at J, leaving 5 bases unmatched. DNA of the CDR3: TGCAGTGCTAGAGCCGGGACAGGGTATTCCTACGAGCAGTACTTC. It encodes CSARAGTGYSYEQYF.

The rearrangement links TRBV7-9 to TRBJ1-2; 12 nucleotides line up with TRBD1. CDR3 length equals 16 residues. In germline, CDR1 is SEHNR, CDR2 FQNEAQ (reference sequence). Trimming took 3 bases from V and 8 from J; bases not matched to a gene: 10. CDR3 DNA: TGTGCCAGCAGCTTCGGGACAGGGGGCGCGTTAAGGGGCTACACCTTC. Translating gives CASSFGTGGALRGYTF.

This clonotype has a handful of counts. The rearrangement uses TRBV7-9 and TRBJ2-7, with TRBD2 identical over 11 bases. Germline values: CDR1 SEHNR, CDR2 FQNEAQ (reference sequence). J lost 3 bases, V lost 11 bases, and 6 bases had no gene match. The CDR3 loop spans 13 amino acids. The DNA of the CDR3 is TGTGCCGTGACTAGCGGGGTTTACTACGAGCAGTACTTC. Translating it yields CAVTSGVYYEQYF.

There are many counts of this clonotype. This chain joins TRBV7-2 and TRBJ1-2; D gene ambiguous. Trimming took off 0 bases at V and 4 bases at J, with 21 bases between the two ends. CDR1 is SGHTA and CDR2 is FQGNSA in the germline V gene. The CDR3 has 18 amino acids. The CDR3 region has the DNA TGTGCCAGCAGCTTAGCCTTTTCCTTTTGGACGGCCCCCTATGGCTACACCTTC. The encoded protein is CASSLAFSFWTAPYGYTF.

This clonotype was seen many times. The chain couples TRBV28 to TRBJ1-1; perhaps TRBD1 as D (6 bases). Germline-derived CDR1 and CDR2 are MDHEN and SYDVKM. The CDR3 totals 15 residues. The V end lost 6 bases, the J end lost 2 bases, and 16 bases lay between the germline ends. CDR3 in amino acids: CASSRLFGGNTEAFF. In nucleotides, the CDR3 is TGTGCCAGCAGCCGTTTGTTCGGGGGCAACACTGAAGCTTTCTTT. Full variable domain (remainder filled in from reference TRBV28 and TRBJ1-1): DVKVTQSSRYLVKRTGEKVFLECVQDMDHENMFWYRQDPGLGLRLIYFSYDVKMKEKGDIPEGYSVSREKKERFSLILESASTNQTSMYLCASSRLFGGNTEAFFGQGTRLTVV.

This clonotype showed up just a few times. This chain links TRBV28 with TRBJ1-4; no clear D. The germline V and J ends were trimmed by 4 bases and 3 bases, with 9 bases remaining between them. Germline lookup yields CDR1 MDHEN and CDR2 SYDVKM. This CDR3 spans 14 amino acids. The CDR3 bases are TGTGCCAGCAGTTCACAGCCTTCTAATGAAAAACTGTTTTTT. Translation gives CASSSQPSNEKLFF.

CDR3 residues: CASSNKDGRSDTGELFF. In DNA, the CDR3 is TGCGCCAGCAGCAATAAGGACGGGAGATCAGACACCGGGGAGCTGTTTTTT. The chain carries TRBV5-1 and TRBJ2-2; D is possibly TRBD2 (6 bases). Between the trimmed V and J ends, which lost 4 bases and 3 bases, there was a span of 19 bases. CDR1 and CDR2 from the germline V gene are SGHRS and YFSETQ. The CDR3 consists of 17 residues.

The chain has TRBV11-2 and TRBJ2-6; D could derive from TRBD1 or TRBD2 (5 bases each). Deletions cut 10 bases from V and 0 bases from J, with 22 bases between. Per the germline V gene, CDR1 is SGHAT and CDR2 is FQNNGV. The CDR3 sequence is 18 residues long. The CDR3 DNA is TGTGCCACCACCTACGGGCAGGGACCCCCCTCTGGGGCCAACGTCCTGACTTTC. Amino acid sequence: CATTYGQGPPSGANVLTF.

This clonotype was recorded a few times. The chain links TRBV20-1 to TRBJ1-1; 12 positions match TRBD1. V trimming: 3 bases; J trimming: 1 base; junction bases outside the gene matches: 6. The CDR3 has 16 residues. Germline V gene lookup returns CDR1 DFQATT and CDR2 SNEGSKA (reference sequence). The DNA for the CDR3 is TGCAGTGCTAGGGGGACAGGGGGCCTGCGGAACACTGAAGCTTTCTTT. Its protein is CSARGTGGLRNTEAFF.

The rearrangement joins TRBV20-1 to TRBJ2-1; 11 positions agree with TRBD2. The CDR3 consists of 16 residues. CDR1 and CDR2 (germline): DFQATT, SNEGSKA (reference sequence). V lost 3 bases, J lost 4 bases, and 8 bases stayed unmatched. In DNA, the CDR3 is TGCAGTGCTAGCTCCAGACTAGCGGGAAATTACAATGAGCAGTTCTTC. It codes for CSASSRLAGNYNEQFF.

The table lists this clonotype with many counts. This rearrangement joins TRBV20-1 to TRBJ2-7; D may be TRBD1 (6 bases). V was shortened by 1 base and J by 4 bases, with 20 bases between the two germline ends. The V gene's germline CDR1 is DFQATT and CDR2 SNEGSKA (reference sequence). The CDR3 covers 16 residues. The CDR3 loop is CSARGGRGGRGYEQYF. CDR3 nucleotides: TGCAGTGCTAGAGGGGGACGAGGGGGACGTGGGTACGAGCAGTACTTC.

This clonotype was recorded many times. This sequence joins TRBV7-9 and TRBJ2-7, with a weak D call TRBD1 (6 bases). V was cut by 6 bases and J by 5 bases, with 20 bases left in between. The CDR3 is made up of 15 amino acids. Germline V gene sequence: CDR1 SEHNR, CDR2 FQNEAQ (reference sequence). CDR3 in DNA: TGTGCCAGCAGTCGTAATCGGGACACTGTAAACGAGCAGTACTTC. Translation gives CASSRNRDTVNEQYF.

This clonotype has just a few counts. J is TRBJ1-1 and V is TRBV5-1; possible D gene TRBD1, 5 bases. The ends were cut back, 0 bases at V and 0 bases at J, with 9 bases in the middle. The V gene's germline CDR1 is SGHRS and CDR2 YFSETQ. The CDR3 is 15 amino acids. In DNA, the CDR3 is TGCGCCAGCAGCTTGGGGACAAACATGAACACTGAAGCTTTCTTT. Its protein is CASSLGTNMNTEAFF.

The chain links TRBV9 to TRBJ2-5, with TRBD2 matching 8 bases. The V and J ends lost 0 bases and 5 bases, in that order; junction bases with no gene match: 9. Per the germline V gene, CDR1 is SGDLS and CDR2 is YYNGEE. The CDR3 loop spans 16 amino acids. The CDR3 DNA reads as TGTGCCAGCAGCGTAGGCAGATTAGCGGGATACGAGACCCAGTACTTC. Translation gives CASSVGRLAGYETQYF.

This clonotype was detected many times. The chain recombines TRBV4-3 with TRBJ2-7; D is undetermined. Trimming shortened V by 1 base and J by 3 bases, and 13 bases separated the two germline ends. In germline, CDR1 is LGHNA, CDR2 YSLEER. The CDR3 is 15 amino acids. CDR3 DNA sequence: TGCGCCAGCAGCCAAGGGTGGACGGAATTCTACGAGCAGTACTTC. Its protein product is CASSQGWTEFYEQYF.

The chain has TRBV6-2 or TRBV6-3 and TRBJ2-2, with 8 bases aligning to TRBD2. The CDR3 runs to 14 residues. Germline values: CDR1 MNHEY, CDR2 SVGEGT. After removal of 0 bases from V and 12 bases from J, the junction contained 6 bases not matched to a gene. CDR3 sequence reads: CASSYSSGGAQLFF. The CDR3 nucleotides are TGTGCCAGCAGTTACTCTTCGGGGGGGGCTCAGCTGTTTTTT.